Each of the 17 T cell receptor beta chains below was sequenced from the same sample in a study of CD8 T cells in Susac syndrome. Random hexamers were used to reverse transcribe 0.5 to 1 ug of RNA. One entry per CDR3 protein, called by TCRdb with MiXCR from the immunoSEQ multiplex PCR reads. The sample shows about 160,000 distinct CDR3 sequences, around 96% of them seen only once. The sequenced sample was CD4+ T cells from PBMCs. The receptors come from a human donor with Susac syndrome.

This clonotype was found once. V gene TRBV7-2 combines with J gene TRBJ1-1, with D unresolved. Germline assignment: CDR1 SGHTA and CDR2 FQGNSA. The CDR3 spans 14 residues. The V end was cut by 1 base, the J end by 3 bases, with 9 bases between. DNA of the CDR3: TGTGCCAGCAGCTTAGTGGGCACCGACACTGAAGCTTTCTTT. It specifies CASSLVGTDTEAFF.

Written as DNA, the CDR3 is TGCGCCAGCATGCCGCTGTCCTACGAGCAGTACGTC. Amino acids: CASMPLSYEQYV. The gene calls are TRBV4-3 and TRBJ2-7; D call uncertain. CDR3 size: 12 residues. Germline CDR1 LGHNA, CDR2 YSLEER. V dropped 7 bases and J dropped 1 base, with 8 bases sitting between them.

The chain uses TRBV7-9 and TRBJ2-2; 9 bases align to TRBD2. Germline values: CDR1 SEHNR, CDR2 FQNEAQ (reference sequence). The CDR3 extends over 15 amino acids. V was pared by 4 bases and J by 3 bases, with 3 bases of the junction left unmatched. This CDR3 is CASSSSGTYTGELFF. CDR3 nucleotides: TGTGCCAGCAGCTCTAGCGGGACCTACACCGGGGAGCTGTTTTTT.

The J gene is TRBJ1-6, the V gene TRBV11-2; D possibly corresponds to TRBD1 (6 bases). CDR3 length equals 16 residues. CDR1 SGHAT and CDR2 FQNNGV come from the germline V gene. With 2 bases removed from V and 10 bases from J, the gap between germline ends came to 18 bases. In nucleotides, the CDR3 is TGTGCCAGCAGCTTAAACGTCCAGGGGAACGGATCACCCCTCCACTTT. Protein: CASSLNVQGNGSPLHF.

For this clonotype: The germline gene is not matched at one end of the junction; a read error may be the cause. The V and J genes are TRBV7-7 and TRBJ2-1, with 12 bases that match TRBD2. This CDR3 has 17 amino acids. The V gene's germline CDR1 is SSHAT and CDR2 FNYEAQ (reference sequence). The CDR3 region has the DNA TGTGCTAGCAGCTCCTCCTCGACTAGCGGGGGATCCAATGAGCAGTTCTTC. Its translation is CASSSSSTSGGSNEQFF. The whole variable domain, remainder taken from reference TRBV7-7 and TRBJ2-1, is GAGVSQSPRYKVTKRGQDVTLRCDPISSHATLYWYQQALGQGPEFLTYFNYEAQPDKSGLPSDRFSAERPEGSISTLTIQRTEQRDSAMYRCASSSSSTSGGSNEQFFGPGTRLTVL.

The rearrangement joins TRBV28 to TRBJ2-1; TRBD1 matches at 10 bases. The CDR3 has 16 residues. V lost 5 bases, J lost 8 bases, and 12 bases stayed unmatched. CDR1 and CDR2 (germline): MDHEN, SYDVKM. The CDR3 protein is CASSRPRQGARDEQFF. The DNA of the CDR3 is TGTGCCAGCAGTCGCCCTCGACAGGGGGCGAGGGATGAGCAGTTCTTC.

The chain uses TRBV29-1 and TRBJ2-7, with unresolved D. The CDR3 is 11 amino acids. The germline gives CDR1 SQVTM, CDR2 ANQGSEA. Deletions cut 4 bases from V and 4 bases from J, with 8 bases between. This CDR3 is CSVAFSYEQYF. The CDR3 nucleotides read TGCAGCGTTGCTTTTAGTTACGAGCAGTACTTC.

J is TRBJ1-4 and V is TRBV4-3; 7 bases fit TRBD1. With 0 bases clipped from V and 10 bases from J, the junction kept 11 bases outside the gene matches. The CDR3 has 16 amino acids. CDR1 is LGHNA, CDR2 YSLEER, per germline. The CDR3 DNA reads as TGCGCCAGCAGCCAAGAGGGAGCAGGGGGGGTAGGAAAACTGTTTTTT. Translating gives CASSQEGAGGVGKLFF.

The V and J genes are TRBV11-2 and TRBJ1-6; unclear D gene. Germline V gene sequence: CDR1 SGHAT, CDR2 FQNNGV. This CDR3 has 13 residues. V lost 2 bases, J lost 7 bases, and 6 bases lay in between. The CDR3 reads CASSLKGNSPLHF. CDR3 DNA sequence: TGTGCCAGCAGCTTAAAAGGGAATTCACCCCTCCACTTT.

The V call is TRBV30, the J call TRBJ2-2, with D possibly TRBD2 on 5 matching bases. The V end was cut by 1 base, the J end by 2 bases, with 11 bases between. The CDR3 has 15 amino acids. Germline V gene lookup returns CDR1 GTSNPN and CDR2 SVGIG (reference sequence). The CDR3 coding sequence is TGTGCCTGGAGTGGGCTAGCTTTTAACACCGGGGAGCTGTTTTTT. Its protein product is CAWSGLAFNTGELFF.

CDR3 nucleotides: TGTGCCAGCAATCAGGAACAGGGCTTGGCCGGGGAGCTGTTTTTT. Translated: CASNQEQGLAGELFF. The chain links TRBV28 to TRBJ2-2, with D perhaps TRBD1 (6 bases). This CDR3 is built from 15 residues. Trimming removed 7 bases at V and 6 bases at J, with 18 bases between. Germline CDR1 MDHEN, CDR2 SYDVKM.

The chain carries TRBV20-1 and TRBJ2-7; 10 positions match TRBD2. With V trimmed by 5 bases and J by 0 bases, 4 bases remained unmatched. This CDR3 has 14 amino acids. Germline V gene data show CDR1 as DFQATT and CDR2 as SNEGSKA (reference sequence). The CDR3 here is CSARRTSGSYEQYF. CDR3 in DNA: TGCAGTGCTCGCCGGACTAGCGGCTCCTACGAGCAGTACTTC.

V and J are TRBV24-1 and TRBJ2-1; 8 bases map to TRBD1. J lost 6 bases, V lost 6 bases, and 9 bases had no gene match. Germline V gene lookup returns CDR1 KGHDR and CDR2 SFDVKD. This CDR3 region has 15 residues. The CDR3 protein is CATSSRLQGGNEQFF. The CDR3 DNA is TGTGCCACCAGTTCCCGGCTACAGGGGGGCAATGAGCAGTTCTTC.

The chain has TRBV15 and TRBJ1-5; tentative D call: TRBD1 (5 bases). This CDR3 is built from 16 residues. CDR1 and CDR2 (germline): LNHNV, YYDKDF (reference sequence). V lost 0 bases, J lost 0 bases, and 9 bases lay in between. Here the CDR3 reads CATSRDPGTSNQPQHF. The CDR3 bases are TGTGCCACCAGCAGAGATCCGGGGACTAGCAATCAGCCCCAGCATTTT. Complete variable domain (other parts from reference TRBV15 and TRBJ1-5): DAMVIQNPRYQVTQFGKPVTLSCSQTLNHNVMYWYQQKSSQAPKLLFHYYDKDFNNEADTPDNFQSRRPNTSFCFLDIRSPGLGDTAMYLCATSRDPGTSNQPQHFGDGTRLSIL.

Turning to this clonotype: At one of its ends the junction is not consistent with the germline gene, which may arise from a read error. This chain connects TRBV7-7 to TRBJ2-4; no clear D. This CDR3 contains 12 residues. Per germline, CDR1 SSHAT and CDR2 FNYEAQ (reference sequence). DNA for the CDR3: TGTGCTAGCAGCCCGGGTAAAAACATTCAGTACTTC. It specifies CASSPGKNIQYF.

CDR3 sequence (DNA): TGCAGCGTTGAAGCAGGAGTTAGCGGGGGGTTCAGACTTAGCACAGATACGCAGTATTTT. This gives the protein CSVEAGVSGGFRLSTDTQYF. The chain carries TRBV29-1 and TRBJ2-3; 10 bases map to TRBD2. Germline values: CDR1 SQVTM, CDR2 ANQGSEA. V shed 1 base and J 0 bases; nucleotides not matched to a gene: 16. This CDR3 is 20 amino acids long.

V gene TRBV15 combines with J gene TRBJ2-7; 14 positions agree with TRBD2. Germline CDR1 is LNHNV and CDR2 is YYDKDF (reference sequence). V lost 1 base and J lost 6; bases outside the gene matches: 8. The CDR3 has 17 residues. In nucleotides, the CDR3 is TGTGCCACCAGCAGAGGGTTGACTAGCGGGAGGGTAGGCGAGCAGTACTTC. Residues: CATSRGLTSGRVGEQYF.